This T cell receptor (beta chain) was documented in a study of cytomegalovirus exposure and HLA in healthy donors. The study's findings and limits: About 87% or about 30% of the time was how often most TCR beta V segments were productive, according to an earlier analysis.

The PCR was carried out with 60 Vbeta primers and 13 Jbeta primers. Measured with immunoSEQ multiplex PCR; TCRdb has only the in-frame clones, and not every one. The sample contains approximately 110,000 clones, approximately 70% of which appear only once. About this clone: The antigen remains unidentified.

The CDR3 runs 15 residues. Germline CDR1 reads SGHVS; CDR2 reads FQNEAQ. The sample taken for sequencing was PBMCs. The chain has TRBV7-8 and TRBJ2-5; TRBD1 might be the D (6 bases). The J call could be wrong; TRBJ2-7 is a better fit for the DNA end. This clonotype was obtained from a man under 40 in good health and CMV-seropositive. The CDR3 loop reads CASSQGLQRGYEQYF. CDR3 nucleotide sequence: TGTGCCAGCAGCCAGGGGCTACAGAGGGGCTACGAGCAGTACTTC.